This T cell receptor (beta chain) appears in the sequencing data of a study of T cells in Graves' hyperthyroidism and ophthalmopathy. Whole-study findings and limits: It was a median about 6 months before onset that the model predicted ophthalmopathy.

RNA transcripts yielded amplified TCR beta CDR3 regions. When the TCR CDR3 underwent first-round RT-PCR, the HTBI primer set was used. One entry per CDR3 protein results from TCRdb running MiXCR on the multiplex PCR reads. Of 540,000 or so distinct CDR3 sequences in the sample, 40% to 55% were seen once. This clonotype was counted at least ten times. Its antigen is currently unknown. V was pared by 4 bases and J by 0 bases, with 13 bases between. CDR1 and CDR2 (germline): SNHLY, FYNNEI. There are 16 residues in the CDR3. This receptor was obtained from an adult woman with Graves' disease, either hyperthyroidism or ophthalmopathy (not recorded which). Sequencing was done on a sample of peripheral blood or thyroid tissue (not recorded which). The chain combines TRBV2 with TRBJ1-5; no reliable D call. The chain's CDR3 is CASSVAAWGSNQPQHF. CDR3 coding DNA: TGTGCCAGCAGTGTGGCTGCGTGGGGTAGCAATCAGCCCCAGCATTTT.